A few counts support the clone carrying this TCR beta chain. Its antigen is not identified. Amplified TCR beta CDR3 regions derived from RNA transcripts. Using the HTBI primer set, a first-round RT-PCR was run on the TCR CDR3. MiXCR was run by TCRdb on the multiplex PCR reads, yielding one entry per CDR3 protein. The data contain 650,000 to 700,000 distinct CDR3 sequences, around 16% of them singletons. Trimming removed 6 bases from V and 8 bases from J, with 19 bases in between. Per the germline V gene, CDR1 is MNHEY and CDR2 is SMNVEV (reference sequence). CDR3 length equals 14 residues. This sample stems from a study of T cells in Graves' hyperthyroidism and ophthalmopathy. About the research overall: At the time of initial diagnosis and before any treatment, peripheral blood was collected. Findings and caveats of the study: Blood samples included most of the expanded thyroid clonotypes exceeding 0.001.

The V gene is TRBV27, the J gene TRBJ1-2; maybe TRBD1 (5 bases). Sample: blood. The receptor was derived from a man aged 50 or older with Graves' hyperthyroidism. The CDR3 region has the DNA TGTGCCAGCAGCTTCGGGACGGGCGATTGGGGCTACACCTTC. It encodes CASSFGTGDWGYTF.